Presented here are 5 T cell receptor beta chains from one specimen sequenced in a study of regulatory T cells in long-lasting Graves disease. Time point given: newly diagnosed GD, antithyroid drugs for less than 3 months. RNA from PBMCs was the source of the TCR library. Library construction for TCR beta used iRepertoire HTBI primers and Arm-PCR of CDR3 regions. TCRdb used MiXCR to reprocess the multiplex PCR reads, holding one entry per CDR3 protein. The sample includes 500,000 or so distinct CDR3 sequences, around 15% of them seen just once. The same sample was also used in a study of T cells in Graves' hyperthyroidism and ophthalmopathy.

The input for sequencing was peripheral blood mononuclear cells (PBMCs), taken at new diagnosis, from a patient treated with antithyroid drugs. The receptor set was obtained from a woman aged 35-65 years with Graves disease.

This clonotype was detected many times. This chain joins TRBV12-3 or TRBV12-4 and TRBJ1-1; D may be TRBD1 (5 bases). The CDR3 is 14 amino acids. Trimming shortened V by 1 base and J by 10 bases, and 16 bases separated the two germline ends. The CDR3 reads CASSLVQGGRSAFF. The CDR3 DNA follows: TGTGCCAGCAGTTTAGTCCAGGGAGGGCGGTCAGCTTTCTTT.

This clonotype was observed at least ten times. The germline gene is not matched at one end of the junction; a read error may be the cause. CDR3 nucleotide sequence: TGCAGTGCCGAACAGACTAGCGGCCCCTCAGACACGCAGTATTTT. It translates to CSAEQTSGPSDTQYF. The J gene is TRBJ2-3, the V gene TRBV20-1; 9 positions match TRBD2. Germline values: CDR1 DFQATT, CDR2 SNEGSKA (reference sequence). The CDR3 runs to 15 residues.

The V and J genes are TRBV4-1 and TRBJ1-2; 7 bases are shared with TRBD1. Germline V CDR1 and CDR2: MGHRA, YSYEKL. The CDR3 consists of 15 residues. V was pared by 3 bases and J by 5 bases, with 9 bases of the junction left unmatched. CDR3 bases: TGCGCCAGCAGCCAGAGGGAGGGGGCTCGGTATGGCTACACCTTC. Translating gives CASSQREGARYGYTF.

This clonotype has ten or more counts. The chain combines TRBV11-2 with TRBJ2-3, with 7 bases aligning to TRBD2. This CDR3 has 14 residues. Germline CDR1 SGHAT, CDR2 FQNNGV. After removal of 2 bases from V and 3 bases from J, the junction contained 2 bases not matched to a gene. This CDR3 reads CASSLWDYTDTQYF. The DNA for the CDR3 is TGTGCCAGCAGCTTATGGGACTATACAGATACGCAGTATTTT.

This clonotype has more than one count but fewer than ten. J is TRBJ1-4 and V is TRBV19, with D hard to call. CDR1 is LNHDA, CDR2 SQIVND, per germline (reference sequence). Deletions cut 6 bases from V and 8 bases from J, with 10 bases between. CDR3 length equals 12 residues. DNA of the CDR3: TGTGCCAGTAGCCCAGAGTGGGAAAAACTGTTTTTT. Protein: CASSPEWEKLFF.